Here is one T cell receptor beta chain with its context. Its target is unknown. The sample originates from a study of graft-versus-host responses after intestinal transplantation. About the study: Transplant types were multivisceral, liver-intestinal, or isolated intestinal. Induction using anti-thymocyte globulin, followed by tacrolimus and steroids for two to three years, was given to all recipients. General observations from the study: Recipient-marrow GvH clones were detected, some having first appeared in ileum or blood. HvG clone declines early post-transplant were associated with peak circulating GvH levels.

Data came from immunoSEQ multiplex PCR; TCRdb stores just in-frame clones and leaves some out. The sample carries just under 65,000 clones, approximately 90% recorded once. CDR3 length: 14 amino acids. Germline V gives CDR1 SGDLS, CDR2 YYNGEE. Trimming left V 0 bases short and J 9 bases short, with 13 bases between. This sequence joins TRBV9 and TRBJ2-1, with D possibly matching TRBD2 (5 bases). The TCR comes from a human donor who was the organ donor for an intestinal transplant. Material: unstimulated CD8+ T cells sorted from spleen or lymph node cells, obtained before transplant. The DNA for the CDR3 is TGTGCCAGCAGCGTAGAAGGGAGCAGTGGTGAGCAGTTCTTC. Protein product: CASSVEGSSGEQFF.